The T cell receptor (beta chain) under discussion was sequenced for a study of cytomegalovirus exposure and HLA in healthy donors. The study's findings and limits: Rates of TCR association differed by HLA locus in a later analysis, with DRB1 highest and HLA-C lowest.

The CDR3 is 16 residues long. V lost 6 bases and J lost 0; bases outside the gene matches: 9. Germline values: CDR1 MDHEN, CDR2 SYDVKM. About this clone: No antigen is known for it.

The PCR contained 60 Vbeta and 13 Jbeta primers. Here immunoSEQ multiplex PCR was the method, and the copy in TCRdb shows in-frame clones only, minus some. This table has 100,000 to 150,000 clones, around three quarters appearing once. The sequence was obtained from a woman aged 45-65 years in good health and CMV-seronegative. The sequenced sample consisted of PBMCs. J is TRBJ1-2 and V is TRBV28, with 8 bases fitting TRBD1. This CDR3 reads CASSQKGQGANYGYTF. CDR3 DNA sequence: TGTGCCAGCAGCCAAAAAGGACAGGGAGCTAACTATGGCTACACCTTC.